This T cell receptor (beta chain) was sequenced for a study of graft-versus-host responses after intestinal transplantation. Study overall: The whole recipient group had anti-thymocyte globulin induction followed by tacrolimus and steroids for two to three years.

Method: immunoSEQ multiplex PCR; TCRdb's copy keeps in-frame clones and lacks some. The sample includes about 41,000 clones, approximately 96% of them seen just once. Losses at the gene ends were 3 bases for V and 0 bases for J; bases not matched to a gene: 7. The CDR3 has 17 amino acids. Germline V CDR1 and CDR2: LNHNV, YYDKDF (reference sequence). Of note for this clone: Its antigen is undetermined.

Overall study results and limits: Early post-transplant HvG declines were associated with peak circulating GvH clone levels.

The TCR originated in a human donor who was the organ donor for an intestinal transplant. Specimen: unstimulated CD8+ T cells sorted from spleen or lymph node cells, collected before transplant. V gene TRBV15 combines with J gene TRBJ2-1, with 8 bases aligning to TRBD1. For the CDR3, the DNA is TGTGCCACCAGCAGGGGACGACAGGGGCCCTCCTACAATGAGCAGTTCTTC. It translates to CATSRGRQGPSYNEQFF.